The clone carrying this T cell receptor beta chain was detected only a few times. The antigen is unknown. This sample is drawn from a study of CD8+ T cells in alopecia areata. Findings and caveats of the study: Patients displayed less clarity in TCR sharing than mice, a finding possibly related to HLA.

CDR1 is MNHEY and CDR2 is SVGAGI in the germline V gene. J gave up 6 bases and V 7 bases, and 9 bases lay outside the gene matches. CDR3 size: 14 residues. Reverse transcribed after extraction, RNA yielded cDNA as the sequencing template. The protocol was immunoSEQ multiplex PCR, while the TCRdb copy is restricted to in-frame clones and leaves out a portion. The table shows approximately 98,000 clones, with 59% occurring only once. The sequence was obtained from a human donor in good health. J is TRBJ2-3 and V is TRBV6-5; TRBD2 matches 8 bases. The specimen was CD8+ T cells sorted from blood. CDR3 nucleotide sequence: TGTGCCAGCACCTACGGGGGGGACGCGGATACGCAGTATTTT. This sequence encodes CASTYGGDADTQYF.